This T cell receptor (beta chain) appears in the sequencing data of a study of metastatic and nonmetastatic thyroid tumors. This clone was seen just once. TCRdb re-analyzed the PCR reads through MiXCR. The sample consists of some 17,000 clones, about 26% of them appearing once. The CDR3 covers 13 residues. Trimming shortened V by 5 bases and J by 7 bases, and 12 bases separated the two germline ends. Per germline, CDR1 SGHNT and CDR2 YENEEA. Thyroid surgery had not been preceded by any treatment in any patient. Sequenced input: blood. This TCR came from a male donor with papillary thyroid cancer or a benign thyroid nodule (not recorded which). Some clones in this sample may be carry-over from other donors' samples. This sequence joins TRBV11-3 and TRBJ2-1; D is possibly TRBD1 (6 bases). The CDR3 DNA is TGTGCCAGCAGCGTGGGACACGTGAATGAGCAGTTCTTC. It translates to CASSVGHVNEQFF.